A selection of T cell receptor beta chains follows, all from one sample in a study of molecular identifiers for immune sequencing clone quantification. One entry per CDR3 protein results from TCRdb running MiXCR on the PCR reads. Here the sample spans 68,000 or so distinct CDR3 sequences, around a sixth being singletons. Sequenced input: naive CD8+ T cells from blood, with Jurkat cell RNA spiked in. The receptors here all came from a human donor in good health. Some libraries in this study had Jurkat cell RNA spiked in. The CDR3 runs from the conserved cysteine through the conserved F or W. D genes are given only for firm matches. Size is stated for part of the rows, as once, few or many counts, or as a class when the clone is expanded.

few	TRBV12-5	TRBD2	TRBJ2-1	TGTGCTAGTGGTTTAGCGGGAGTGTTTGAGCAGTTCTTC	CASGLAGVFEQFF
few	TRBV9	-	TRBJ2-3	TGTGCCAGCAGTTCTGTAAGGGCAACAGATACGCAGTATTTT	CASSSVRATDTQYF
many	TRBV18	TRBD1	TRBJ1-1	TGTGCCAGCTCACCAAGCGGACAGGGGGATTACACTGAAGCTTTCTTT	CASSPSGQGDYTEAFF
many	TRBV4-1	-	TRBJ2-7	TGCGCCAGCAGCCACTCACTGAGCGCCTACGAGCAGTACTTC	CASSHSLSAYEQYF
many	TRBV2	TRBD2	TRBJ2-7	TGTGCCAGCAGCATACTAGCGGGAGGTGCCCTGGGTCTCTACGAGCAGTACTTC	CASSILAGGALGLYEQYF
many	TRBV6-5	-	TRBJ2-2	TGTGCCAGCAGTTCCAGCCCTCCGACATACACCGGGGAGCTGTTTTTT	CASSSSPPTYTGELFF
-	TRBV27	TRBD1	TRBJ1-1	TGTGCCAGCAAAACCGGGACAGCGAACACTGAAGCTTTCTTT	CASKTGTANTEAFF
-	TRBV20-1	-	TRBJ2-1	TGCAGTGCTGGAAAGCTAGATGAGCAGTTCTTC	CSAGKLDEQFF
many	TRBV4-1	-	TRBJ2-5	TGCGCCAGCAGCCAAGAGAGGTTCATCAGCGGAAGCCAAGAGACCCAGTACTTC	CASSQERFISGSQETQYF
many	TRBV27	TRBD1	TRBJ1-4	TGTGCCAGCAGTCCTCTGGACAGGGTTAAGGAAAAACTGTTTTTT	CASSPLDRVKEKLFF
-	TRBV13	TRBD2	TRBJ2-1	TGTGCCAGCAGCTCCGGGACTAGCGGAGTGTACAATGAGCAGTTCTTC	CASSSGTSGVYNEQFF
few	TRBV7-9	-	TRBJ2-2	TGTGCCAGCAGCTTAGAGGAGAACACCGGGGAGCTGTTTTTT	CASSLEENTGELFF
-	TRBV6-1	-	TRBJ2-1	TGTGCCAGCAGATACAATGAGCAGTTCTTC	CASRYNEQFF
many	TRBV6-5	-	TRBJ2-3	TGTGCCAGCAGTTACTCCGCAGGGGCTAGCACAGATACGCAGTATTTT	CASSYSAGASTDTQYF
-	TRBV4-3	TRBD1	TRBJ2-1	TGCGCCAGCAGCCAAGATAAGGGACAGCTTAATTACAATGAGCAGTTCTTC	CASSQDKGQLNYNEQFF
many	TRBV6-5	-	TRBJ2-3	TGTGCCAGCAGCCGGCCGAGTATCGCAGATACGCAGTATTTT	CASSRPSIADTQYF
many	TRBV4-1	-	TRBJ2-1	TGCGCCAGCAGCCCCAGGGGGGCGGGAGTGCCCTACAATGAGCAGTTCTTC	CASSPRGAGVPYNEQFF
many	TRBV5-4	-	TRBJ2-3	TGTGCCAGCAGCGGCGAAACACGCACAGATACGCAGTATTTT	CASSGETRTDTQYF
few	TRBV6-1	-	TRBJ2-7	TGTGCCAGCAGTGCGAGGGTCTCCTACGAGCAGTACTTC	CASSARVSYEQYF
-	TRBV27	-	TRBJ2-7	TGCGCCAGCAGCTCCCCGGCGGGATCCCCCTACGAGCAGTACTTC	CASSSPAGSPYEQYF
many	TRBV20-1	TRBD1	TRBJ1-2	TGCAGTGCTTCAACAGGGGGATGGGGCTACACCTTC	CSASTGGWGYTF
few	TRBV15	-	TRBJ1-1	TGTGCCACCAGCCCAGGGAGGGGGGGCTACACTGAAGCTTTCTTT	CATSPGRGGYTEAFF
many	TRBV7-8	-	TRBJ2-3	TGTGCCAGCAGCCCGCCGCCAGTCGCGCAGTATTTT	CASSPPPVAQYF
many	TRBV27	-	TRBJ2-7	TGTGCCAGCAGTCCGGGCTCCACCCCCTACGAGCAGTACTTC	CASSPGSTPYEQYF
few	TRBV7-9	TRBD1	TRBJ2-1	TGTGCCAGCAGCTCCCTGGGGACAGGGTTCTACAATGAGCAGTTCTTC	CASSSLGTGFYNEQFF
-	TRBV6-1	TRBD2	TRBJ2-5	TGTGCCAGCGGGAGGGTCGAAGAGACCCAGTACTTC	CASGRVEETQYF
many	TRBV7-2	TRBD2	TRBJ2-7	TGTGCCAGCAGCTTAGGTGTTGTGAGGCTAGCGGGAGAGCAGTACTTC	CASSLGVVRLAGEQYF
-	TRBV20-1	TRBD2	TRBJ2-7	TGCAGTGCTAGAAATCTAGCGGGAGGGAACGAGCAGCACTTC	CSARNLAGGNEQHF
many	TRBV11-3	-	TRBJ1-1	TGTGCCAGCAGCAAGGGACCTGAAGCTTTCTTT	CASSKGPEAFF
many	TRBV7-6	-	TRBJ2-3	TGTGCCAGCAGCTTAGTTGTAGCTAGCACAGATACGCAGTATTTT	CASSLVVASTDTQYF
many	TRBV12-3/TRBV12-4	TRBD2	TRBJ2-7	TGTGCCAGCAGTTCTAAAGCCTGGACTAGCGGGAGAGCCGAGCAGTACTTC	CASSSKAWTSGRAEQYF
many	TRBV24-1	-	TRBJ2-3	TGTGCCACCAGTGATAACACATATGGGACCCGCACAGATACGCAGTATTTT	CATSDNTYGTRTDTQYF
many	TRBV19	TRBD1	TRBJ2-4	TGTGCCAGTAGTATGGGGACAGGAGGAAACATTCAGTACTTC	CASSMGTGGNIQYF
many	TRBV29-1	TRBD1	TRBJ2-3	TGCAGCGTTGGAGGGACAGGTTACACAGATACGCAGTATTTT	CSVGGTGYTDTQYF
many	TRBV11-2	-	TRBJ2-5	TGTGCCAGCAGCCCAGGGGTCGGGCTAGAGACCCAGTACTTC	CASSPGVGLETQYF
-	TRBV28	-	TRBJ2-5	TGTGCCAGCAGCGAGCCTCGGGCAGATCTGTACTTC	CASSEPRADLYF
-	TRBV29-1	TRBD2	TRBJ2-1	TGCAGGGCGTCTAGCGGGAGGGATGAGCAGTTCTTC	CRASSGRDEQFF
many	TRBV19	-	TRBJ1-2	TGTGCCAGTACGAACAATAACTATGGCTACACCTTC	CASTNNNYGYTF
many	TRBV20-1	-	TRBJ2-2	TGCAGTGCTCGTCTGCTAGGCACCGGGGAGCTGTTTTTT	CSARLLGTGELFF
-	TRBV12-3/TRBV12-4	-	TRBJ1-5	TGTGCCAGCAGTTTTGGAGGGGCAGGATATCAGCCCCAGCATTTT	CASSFGGAGYQPQHF
-	TRBV20-1	-	TRBJ1-2	TGCAGTGCTACCTATGGGAGGGTCAACTGTGGCTACACCTTC	CSATYGRVNCGYTF
many	TRBV6-5	-	TRBJ2-7	TGTGCCAGTACCGGGATCTCGATTTACGAGCAGTACTTC	CASTGISIYEQYF
few	TRBV4-1	TRBD2	TRBJ2-7	TGCGCCAGCAGCCAAGTACTAGCGGGACCCTACGAGCAGTACTTC	CASSQVLAGPYEQYF
few	TRBV10-3	TRBD1	TRBJ2-7	TGTGCCATCAGTCCGGGACAGCTGTACGAGCAGTACTTC	CAISPGQLYEQYF
-	TRBV11-2	-	TRBJ2-5	TGTGCCAGCAGCTTAGTGGGGGGCAGGGAGACCCAGTACTTC	CASSLVGGRETQYF
-	TRBV7-2	-	TRBJ1-5	TGTGCCAGCAGCCTAAACGTGGGCAGGAGGAGCAATCAGCCCCAGCATTTT	CASSLNVGRRSNQPQHF
-	TRBV6-5	TRBD1	TRBJ2-5	TGTGCCAGCAGTTACTCGACGTGGGACAGAGGGGAGACCCAGTACTTC	CASSYSTWDRGETQYF
many	TRBV7-9	-	TRBJ2-7	TGTGCCAGCAGCCCGAAGGTTGGCAGCCTCTACGAGCAGTACTTC	CASSPKVGSLYEQYF
many	TRBV7-9	TRBD1	TRBJ2-1	TGTGCCAGACAGGGGACAGACCTAAATGAGCAGTTCTTC	CARQGTDLNEQFF
many	TRBV19	-	TRBJ2-3	TGTGCCAGTGGGTTATGGCGCGAAGATACGCAGTATTTT	CASGLWREDTQYF
many	TRBV29-1	-	TRBJ2-5	TGCAGCGTTGAACCAGCGGAGGTTCAAGAGACCCAGTACTTC	CSVEPAEVQETQYF
many	TRBV6-5	-	TRBJ2-7	TGTGCCCTCGAAGTGCCGGGGAACGAGCAGTACTTC	CALEVPGNEQYF
-	TRBV27	-	TRBJ2-3	TGTGCCAGCAGTTTAACGCAGGGGCTTAGATCTAATACGCAGTATTTT	CASSLTQGLRSNTQYF